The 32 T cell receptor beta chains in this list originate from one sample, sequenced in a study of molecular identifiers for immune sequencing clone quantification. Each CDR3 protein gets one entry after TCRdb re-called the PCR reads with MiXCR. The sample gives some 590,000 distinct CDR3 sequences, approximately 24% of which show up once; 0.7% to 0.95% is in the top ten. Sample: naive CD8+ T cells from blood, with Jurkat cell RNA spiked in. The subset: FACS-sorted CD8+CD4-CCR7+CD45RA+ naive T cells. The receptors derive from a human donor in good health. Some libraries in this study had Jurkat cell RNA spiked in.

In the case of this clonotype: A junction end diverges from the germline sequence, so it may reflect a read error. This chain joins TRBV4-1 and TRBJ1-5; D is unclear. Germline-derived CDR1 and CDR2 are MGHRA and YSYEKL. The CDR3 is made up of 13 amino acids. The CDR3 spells CASSQEGNQPKHF. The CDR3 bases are TGCGCCAGCAGCCAAGAAGGGAATCAGCCCAAGCATTTT.

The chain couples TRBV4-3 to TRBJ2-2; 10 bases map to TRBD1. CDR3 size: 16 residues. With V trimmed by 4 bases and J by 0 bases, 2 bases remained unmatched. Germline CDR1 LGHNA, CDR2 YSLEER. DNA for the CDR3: TGCGCCAGCAGCCCAGGGACAGGGGCGAACACCGGGGAGCTGTTTTTT. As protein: CASSPGTGANTGELFF.

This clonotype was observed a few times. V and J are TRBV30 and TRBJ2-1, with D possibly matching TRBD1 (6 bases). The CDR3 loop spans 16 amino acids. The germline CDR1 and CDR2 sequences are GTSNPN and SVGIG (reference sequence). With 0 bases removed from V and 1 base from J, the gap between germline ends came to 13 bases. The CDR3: CAWSVADSSSYNEQFF. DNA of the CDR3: TGTGCCTGGAGTGTCGCGGACAGTTCATCCTACAATGAGCAGTTCTTC.

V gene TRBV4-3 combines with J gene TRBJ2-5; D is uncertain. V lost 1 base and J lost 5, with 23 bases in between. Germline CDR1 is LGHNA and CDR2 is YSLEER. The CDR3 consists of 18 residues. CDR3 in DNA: TGCGCCAGCAGCCAAGTTTGGGCCGAACTGCGTGGCTTCGAGACCCAGTACTTC. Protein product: CASSQVWAELRGFETQYF.

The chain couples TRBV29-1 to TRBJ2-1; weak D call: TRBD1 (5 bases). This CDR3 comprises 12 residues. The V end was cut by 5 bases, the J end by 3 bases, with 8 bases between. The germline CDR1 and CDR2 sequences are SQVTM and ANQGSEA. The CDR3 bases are TGCAGCGTTTCTGACAGCTACAATGAGCAGTTCTTC. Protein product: CSVSDSYNEQFF.

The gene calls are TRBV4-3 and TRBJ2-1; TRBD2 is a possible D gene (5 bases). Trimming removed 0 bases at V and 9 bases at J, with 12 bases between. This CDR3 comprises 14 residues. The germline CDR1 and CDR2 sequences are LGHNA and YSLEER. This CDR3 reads CASSQDRVLAEQFF. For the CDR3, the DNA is TGCGCCAGCAGCCAAGATCGGGTCCTAGCTGAGCAGTTCTTC.

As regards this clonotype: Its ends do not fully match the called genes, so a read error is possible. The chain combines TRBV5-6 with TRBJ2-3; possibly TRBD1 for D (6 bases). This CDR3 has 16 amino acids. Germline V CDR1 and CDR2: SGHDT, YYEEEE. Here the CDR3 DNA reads TGTGCAAGCAGCTTGGCAGGTACGAGGGACAAAGATACTCAGTATTTT. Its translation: CASSLAGTRDKDTQYF.

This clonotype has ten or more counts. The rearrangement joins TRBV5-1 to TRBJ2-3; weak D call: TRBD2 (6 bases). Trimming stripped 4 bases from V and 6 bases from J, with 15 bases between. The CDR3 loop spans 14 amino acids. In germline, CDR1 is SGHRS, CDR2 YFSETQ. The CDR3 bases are TGCGCCAGCAGCCCCTTCGATGGAGGGGATACGCAGTATTTT. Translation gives CASSPFDGGDTQYF.

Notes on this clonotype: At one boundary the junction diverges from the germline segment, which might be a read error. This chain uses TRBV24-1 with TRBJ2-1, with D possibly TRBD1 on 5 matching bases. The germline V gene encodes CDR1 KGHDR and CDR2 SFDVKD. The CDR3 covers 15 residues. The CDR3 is CAPSDLGQEHNEQFF. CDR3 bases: TGTGCCCCCAGTGATTTGGGGCAGGAGCACAATGAGCAGTTCTTC.

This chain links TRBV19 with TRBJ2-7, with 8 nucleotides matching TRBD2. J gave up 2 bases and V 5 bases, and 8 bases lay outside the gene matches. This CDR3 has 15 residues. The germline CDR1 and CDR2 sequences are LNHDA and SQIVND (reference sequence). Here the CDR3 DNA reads TGTGCCAGTAGTCTATCTAGCGGGTTTACCTACGAGCAGTACTTC. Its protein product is CASSLSSGFTYEQYF.

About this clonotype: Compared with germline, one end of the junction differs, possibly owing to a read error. CDR3 sequence (DNA): TGCGCTAGCAGTGTACAGGGGGCCCAAGATATGCAGTATTTT. It translates to CASSVQGAQDMQYF. This chain uses TRBV10-2 with TRBJ2-3, with 9 bases matching TRBD1. Germline V gene data show CDR1 as WSHSY and CDR2 as SAAADI. CDR3 size: 14 residues.

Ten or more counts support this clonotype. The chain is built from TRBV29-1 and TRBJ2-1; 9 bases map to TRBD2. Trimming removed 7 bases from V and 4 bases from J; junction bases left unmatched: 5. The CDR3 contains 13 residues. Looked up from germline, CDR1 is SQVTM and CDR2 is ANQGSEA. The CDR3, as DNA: TGCAGCGGAAGACTAGCGGATTACAATGAGCAGTTCTTC. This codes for CSGRLADYNEQFF.

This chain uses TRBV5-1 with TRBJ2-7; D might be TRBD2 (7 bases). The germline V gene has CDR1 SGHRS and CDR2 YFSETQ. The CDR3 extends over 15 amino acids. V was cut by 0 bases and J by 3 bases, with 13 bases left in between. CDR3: CASSLEAGASYEQYF. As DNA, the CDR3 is TGCGCCAGCAGCTTGGAGGCGGGGGCTAGCTACGAGCAGTACTTC.

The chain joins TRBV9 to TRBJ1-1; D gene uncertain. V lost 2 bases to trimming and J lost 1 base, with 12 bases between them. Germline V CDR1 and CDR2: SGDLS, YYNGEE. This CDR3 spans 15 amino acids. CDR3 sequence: CASSVSTETNTEAFF. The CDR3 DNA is TGTGCCAGCAGCGTGAGTACTGAGACGAACACTGAAGCTTTCTTT.

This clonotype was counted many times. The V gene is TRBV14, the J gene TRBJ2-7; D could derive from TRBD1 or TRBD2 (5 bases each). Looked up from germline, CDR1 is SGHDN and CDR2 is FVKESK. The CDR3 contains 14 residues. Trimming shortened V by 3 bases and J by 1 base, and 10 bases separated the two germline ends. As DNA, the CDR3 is TGTGCCAGCAGCCAGGGGCGGGTATCCTACGAGCAGTACTTC. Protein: CASSQGRVSYEQYF.

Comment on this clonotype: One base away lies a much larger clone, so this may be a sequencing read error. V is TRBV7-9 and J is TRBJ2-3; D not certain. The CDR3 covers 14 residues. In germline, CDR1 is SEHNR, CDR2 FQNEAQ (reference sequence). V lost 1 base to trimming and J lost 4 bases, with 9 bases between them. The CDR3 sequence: CASSLEPGPDTQYF. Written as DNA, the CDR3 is TGTGCCAGCAGCTTAGAACCAGGCCCAGATACGCAGTATTTT.

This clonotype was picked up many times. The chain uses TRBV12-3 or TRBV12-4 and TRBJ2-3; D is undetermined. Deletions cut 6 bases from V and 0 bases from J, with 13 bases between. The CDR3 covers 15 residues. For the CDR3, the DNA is TGTGCCAGCAGCTTTACGACGCCGAGCACAGATACGCAGTATTTT. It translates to CASSFTTPSTDTQYF.

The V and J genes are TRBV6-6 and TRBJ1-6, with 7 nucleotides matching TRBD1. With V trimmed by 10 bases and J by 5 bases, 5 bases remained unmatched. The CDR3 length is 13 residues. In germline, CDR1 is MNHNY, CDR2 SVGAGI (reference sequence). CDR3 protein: CATVGQHNSPLHF. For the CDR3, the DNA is TGTGCCACGGTGGGACAGCATAATTCACCCCTCCACTTT.

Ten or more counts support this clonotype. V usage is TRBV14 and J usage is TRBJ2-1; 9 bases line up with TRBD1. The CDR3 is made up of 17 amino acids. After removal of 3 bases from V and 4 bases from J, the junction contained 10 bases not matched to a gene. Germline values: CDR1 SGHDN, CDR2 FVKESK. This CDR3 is CASSHLPLGTGYNEQFF. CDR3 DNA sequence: TGTGCCAGCAGCCACCTGCCTCTCGGGACAGGGTACAATGAGCAGTTCTTC.

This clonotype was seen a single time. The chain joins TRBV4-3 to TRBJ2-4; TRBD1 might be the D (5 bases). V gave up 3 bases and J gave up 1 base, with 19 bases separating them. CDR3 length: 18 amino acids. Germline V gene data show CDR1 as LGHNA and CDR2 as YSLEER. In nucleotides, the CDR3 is TGCGCCAGCAGCCACACGACAGATGGGGCGAAGGCCAAAAACATTCAGTACTTC. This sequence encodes CASSHTTDGAKAKNIQYF.

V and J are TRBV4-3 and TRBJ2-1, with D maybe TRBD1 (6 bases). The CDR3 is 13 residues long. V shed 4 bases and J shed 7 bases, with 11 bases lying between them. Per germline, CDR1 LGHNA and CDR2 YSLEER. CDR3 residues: CASSRTGRNEQFF. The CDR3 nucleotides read TGCGCCAGCAGCCGAACAGGGAGAAATGAGCAGTTCTTC.

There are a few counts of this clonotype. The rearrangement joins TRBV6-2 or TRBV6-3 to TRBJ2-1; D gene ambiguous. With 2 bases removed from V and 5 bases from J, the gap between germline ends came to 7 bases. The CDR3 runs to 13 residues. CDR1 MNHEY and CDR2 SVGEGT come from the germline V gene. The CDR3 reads CASSYGVNNEQFF. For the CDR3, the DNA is TGTGCCAGCAGTTACGGGGTTAACAATGAGCAGTTCTTC.

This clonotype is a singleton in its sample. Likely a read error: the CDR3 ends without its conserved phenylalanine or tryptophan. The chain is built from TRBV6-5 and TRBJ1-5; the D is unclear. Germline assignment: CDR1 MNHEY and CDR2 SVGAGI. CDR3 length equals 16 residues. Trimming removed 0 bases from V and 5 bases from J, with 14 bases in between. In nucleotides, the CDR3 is TGTGCCAGCAGTTACTCAGGTCGGGGTTTCGATCAGCCCCAGCATCTT. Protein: CASSYSGRGFDQPQHL.

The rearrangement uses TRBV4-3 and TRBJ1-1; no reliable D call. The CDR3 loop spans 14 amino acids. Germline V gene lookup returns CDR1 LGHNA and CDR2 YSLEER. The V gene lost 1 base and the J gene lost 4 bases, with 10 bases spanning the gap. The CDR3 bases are TGCGCCAGCAGCCAAGCATGGTCGGCCACTGAAGCTTTCTTT. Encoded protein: CASSQAWSATEAFF.

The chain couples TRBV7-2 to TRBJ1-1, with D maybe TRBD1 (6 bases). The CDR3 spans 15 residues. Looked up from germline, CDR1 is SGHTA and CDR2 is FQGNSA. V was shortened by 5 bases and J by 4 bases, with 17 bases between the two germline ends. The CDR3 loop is CASSVVPGASTEAFF. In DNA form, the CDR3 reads TGTGCCAGCAGCGTAGTCCCGGGGGCCAGCACTGAAGCTTTCTTT.

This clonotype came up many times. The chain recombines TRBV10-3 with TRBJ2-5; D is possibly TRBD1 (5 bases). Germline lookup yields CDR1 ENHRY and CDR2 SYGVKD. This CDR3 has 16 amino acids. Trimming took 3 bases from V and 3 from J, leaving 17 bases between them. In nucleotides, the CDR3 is TGTGCCATCAGTGAATTTGGTTGGACAAGCGAAGAGACCCAGTACTTC. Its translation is CAISEFGWTSEETQYF.

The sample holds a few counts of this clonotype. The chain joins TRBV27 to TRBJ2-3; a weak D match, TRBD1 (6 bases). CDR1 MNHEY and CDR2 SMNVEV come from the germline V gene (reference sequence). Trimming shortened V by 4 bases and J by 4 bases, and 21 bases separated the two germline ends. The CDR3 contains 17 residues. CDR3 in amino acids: CASSSPVDSGFPDTQYF. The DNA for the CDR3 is TGTGCCAGCAGTTCCCCAGTGGACAGCGGTTTTCCAGATACGCAGTATTTT.

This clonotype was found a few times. CDR3 in amino acids: CASSVVPQGISGNTIYF. The CDR3 bases are TGTGCCAGCAGCGTAGTGCCCCAGGGGATCTCCGGAAACACCATATATTTT. The V and J genes are TRBV9 and TRBJ1-3; a weak D match, TRBD1 (6 bases). Trimming took 0 bases from V and 4 from J, leaving 17 bases between them. Per germline, CDR1 SGDLS and CDR2 YYNGEE. The CDR3 runs to 17 residues.

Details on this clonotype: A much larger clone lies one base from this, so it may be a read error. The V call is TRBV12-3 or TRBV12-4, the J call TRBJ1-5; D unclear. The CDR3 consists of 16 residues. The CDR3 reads CASSHVSYDSNQSQHF. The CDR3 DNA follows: TGTGCCAGCAGTCATGTTTCTTACGATAGCAATCAGTCCCAGCATTTT.

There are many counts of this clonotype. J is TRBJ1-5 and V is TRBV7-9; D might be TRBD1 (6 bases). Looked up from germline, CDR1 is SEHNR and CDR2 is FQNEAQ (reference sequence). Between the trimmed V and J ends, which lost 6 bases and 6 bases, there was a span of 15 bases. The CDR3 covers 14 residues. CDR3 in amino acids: CASSLEGGFQPQHF. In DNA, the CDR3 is TGTGCCAGCAGTCTCGAAGGGGGTTTTCAGCCCCAGCATTTT. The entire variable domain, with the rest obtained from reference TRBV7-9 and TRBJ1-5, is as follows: DTGVSQNPRHKITKRGQNVTFRCDPISEHNRLYWYRQTLGQGPEFLTYFQNEAQLEKSRLLSDRFSAERPKGSFSTLEIQRTEQGDSAMYLCASSLEGGFQPQHFGDGTRLSIL.

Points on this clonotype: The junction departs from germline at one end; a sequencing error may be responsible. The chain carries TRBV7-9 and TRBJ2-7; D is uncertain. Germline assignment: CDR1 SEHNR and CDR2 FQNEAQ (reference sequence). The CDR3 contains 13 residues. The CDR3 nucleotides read TGTGCCGGCAGCACGACCTCGACCTACGAGCAGTGCTTC. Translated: CAGSTTSTYEQCF.

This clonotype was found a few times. CDR3 loop: CSARDNYRGRVNTEAFF. In nucleotides, the CDR3 is TGCAGTGCTAGAGATAATTACCGGGGACGGGTGAACACTGAAGCTTTCTTT. V gene TRBV20-1 combines with J gene TRBJ1-1, with D maybe TRBD1 (5 bases). This CDR3 spans 17 amino acids. The V gene lost 0 bases and the J gene lost 0 bases, with 17 bases spanning the gap. From germline, CDR1 is DFQATT and CDR2 SNEGSKA (reference sequence).